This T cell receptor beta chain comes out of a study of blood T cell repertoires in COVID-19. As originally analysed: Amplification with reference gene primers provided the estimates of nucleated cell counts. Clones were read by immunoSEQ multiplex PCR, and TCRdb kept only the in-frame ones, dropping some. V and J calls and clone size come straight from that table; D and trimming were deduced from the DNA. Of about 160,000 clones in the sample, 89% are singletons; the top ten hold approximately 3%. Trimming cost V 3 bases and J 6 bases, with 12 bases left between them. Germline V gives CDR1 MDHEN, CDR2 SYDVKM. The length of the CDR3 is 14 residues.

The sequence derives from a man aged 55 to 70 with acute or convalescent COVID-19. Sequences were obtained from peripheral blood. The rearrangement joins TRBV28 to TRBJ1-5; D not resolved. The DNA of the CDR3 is TGTGCCAGCAGTTTGGCGGGGAAGGTTCAGCCCCAGCATTTT. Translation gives CASSLAGKVQPQHF.